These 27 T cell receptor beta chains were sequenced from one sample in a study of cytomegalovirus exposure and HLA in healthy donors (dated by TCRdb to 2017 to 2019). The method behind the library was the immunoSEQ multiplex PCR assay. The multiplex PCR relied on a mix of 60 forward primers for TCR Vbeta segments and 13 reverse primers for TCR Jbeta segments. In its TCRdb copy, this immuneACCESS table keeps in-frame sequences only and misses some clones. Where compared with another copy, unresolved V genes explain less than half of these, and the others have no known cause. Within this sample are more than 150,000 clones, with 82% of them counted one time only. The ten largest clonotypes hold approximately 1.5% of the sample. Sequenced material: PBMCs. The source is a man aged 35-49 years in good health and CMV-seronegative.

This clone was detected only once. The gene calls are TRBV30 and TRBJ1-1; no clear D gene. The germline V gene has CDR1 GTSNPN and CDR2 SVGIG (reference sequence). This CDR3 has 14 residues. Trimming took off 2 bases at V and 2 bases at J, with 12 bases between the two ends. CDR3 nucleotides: TGTGCCTGGAGTTGGATGGGAGGTAACACTGAAGCTTTCTTT. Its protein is CAWSWMGGNTEAFF. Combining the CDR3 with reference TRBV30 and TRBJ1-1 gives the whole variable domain SQTIHQWPATLVQPVGSPLSLECTVEGTSNPNLYWYRQAAGRGLQLLFYSVGIGQISSEVPQNLSASRPQDRQFILSSKKLLLSDSGFYLCAWSWMGGNTEAFFGQGTRLTVV.

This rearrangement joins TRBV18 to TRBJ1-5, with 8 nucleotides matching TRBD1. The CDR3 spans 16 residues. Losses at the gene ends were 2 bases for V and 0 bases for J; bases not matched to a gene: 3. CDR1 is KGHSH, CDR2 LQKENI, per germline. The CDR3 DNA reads TGTGCCAGCTCACCATCGACAGGGGTTAGCAATCAGCCCCAGCATTTT. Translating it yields CASSPSTGVSNQPQHF.

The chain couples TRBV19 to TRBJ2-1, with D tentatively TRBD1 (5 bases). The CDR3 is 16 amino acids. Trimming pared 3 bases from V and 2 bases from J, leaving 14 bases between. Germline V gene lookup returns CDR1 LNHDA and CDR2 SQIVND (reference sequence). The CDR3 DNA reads TGTGCCAGTAGTATCTTGGACACCACTACCTACAATGAGCAGTTCTTC. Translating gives CASSILDTTTYNEQFF.

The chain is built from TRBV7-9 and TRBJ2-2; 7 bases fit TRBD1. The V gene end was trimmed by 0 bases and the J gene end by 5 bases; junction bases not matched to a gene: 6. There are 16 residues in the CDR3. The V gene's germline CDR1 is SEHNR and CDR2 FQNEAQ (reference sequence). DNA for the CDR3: TGTGCCAGCAGCTTAGCGACAGGGACGGGGACCGGGGAGCTGTTTTTT. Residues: CASSLATGTGTGELFF.

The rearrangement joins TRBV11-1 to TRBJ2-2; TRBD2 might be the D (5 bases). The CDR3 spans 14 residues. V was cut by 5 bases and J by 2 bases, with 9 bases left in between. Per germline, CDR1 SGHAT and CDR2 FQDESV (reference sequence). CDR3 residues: CASSQDLNTGELFF. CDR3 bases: TGTGCCAGCAGCCAGGACTTAAACACCGGGGAGCTGTTTTTT. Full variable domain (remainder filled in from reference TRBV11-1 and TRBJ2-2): EAEVAQSPRYKITEKSQAVAFWCDPISGHATLYWYRQILGQGPELLVQFQDESVVDDSQLPKDRFSAERLKGVDSTLKIQPAELGDSAMYLCASSQDLNTGELFFGEGSRLTVL.

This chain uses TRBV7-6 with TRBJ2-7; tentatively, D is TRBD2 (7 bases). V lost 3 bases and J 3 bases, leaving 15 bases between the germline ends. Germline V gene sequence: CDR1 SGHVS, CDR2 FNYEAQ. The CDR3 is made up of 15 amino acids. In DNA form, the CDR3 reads TGTGCCAGCAGCTTCCTAGGGGGGGGCGACTACGAGCAGTACTTC. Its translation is CASSFLGGGDYEQYF.

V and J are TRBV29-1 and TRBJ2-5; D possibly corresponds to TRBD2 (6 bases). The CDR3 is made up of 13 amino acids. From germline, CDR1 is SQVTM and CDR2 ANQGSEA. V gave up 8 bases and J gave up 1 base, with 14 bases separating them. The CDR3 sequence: CSTRRDPQETQYF. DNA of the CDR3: TGCAGCACCCGGCGGGATCCCCAAGAGACCCAGTACTTC. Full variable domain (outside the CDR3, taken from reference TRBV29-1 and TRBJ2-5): SAVISQKPSRDICQRGTSLTIQCQVDSQVTMMFWYRQQPGQSLTLIATANQGSEATYESGFVIDKFPISRPNLTFSTLTVSNMSPEDSSIYLCSTRRDPQETQYFGPGTRLLVL.

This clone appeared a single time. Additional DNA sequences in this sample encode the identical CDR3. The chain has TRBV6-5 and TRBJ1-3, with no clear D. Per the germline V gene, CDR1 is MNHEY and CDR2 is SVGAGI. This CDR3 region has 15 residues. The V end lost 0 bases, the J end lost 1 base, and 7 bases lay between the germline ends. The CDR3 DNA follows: TGTGCCAGCAGTTACTCGGGCAGTTCTGGAAACACCATATATTTT. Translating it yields CASSYSGSSGNTIYF.

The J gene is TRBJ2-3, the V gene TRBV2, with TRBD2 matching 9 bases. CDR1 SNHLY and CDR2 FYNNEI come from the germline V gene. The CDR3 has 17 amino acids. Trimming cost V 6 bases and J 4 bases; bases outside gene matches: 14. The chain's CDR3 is CASSLEGWGGGADTQYF. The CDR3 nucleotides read TGTGCCAGCAGCCTCGAAGGATGGGGCGGGGGGGCAGATACGCAGTATTTT.

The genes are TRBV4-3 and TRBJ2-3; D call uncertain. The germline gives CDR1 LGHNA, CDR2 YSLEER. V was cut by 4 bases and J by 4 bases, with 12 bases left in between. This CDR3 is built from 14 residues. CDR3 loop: CASSPGLRADTQYF. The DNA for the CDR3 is TGCGCCAGCAGCCCCGGGTTACGGGCAGATACGCAGTATTTT.

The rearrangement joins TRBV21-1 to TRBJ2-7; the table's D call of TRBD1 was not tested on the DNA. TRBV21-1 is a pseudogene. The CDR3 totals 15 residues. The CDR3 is CASSALLGTPYEQYF. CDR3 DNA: TGTGCCAGCAGCGCTCTTTTGGGGACACCCTACGAGCAGTACTTC.

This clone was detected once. Written as DNA, the CDR3 is TGTGCCAGCAGCACATCGGGGGAAGCTTTCTTT. It encodes CASSTSGEAFF. The chain recombines TRBV7-9 with TRBJ1-1, with D uncertain. The CDR3 consists of 11 residues. Germline CDR1 reads SEHNR; CDR2 reads FQNEAQ (reference sequence). V lost 5 bases to trimming and J lost 8 bases, with 9 bases between them.

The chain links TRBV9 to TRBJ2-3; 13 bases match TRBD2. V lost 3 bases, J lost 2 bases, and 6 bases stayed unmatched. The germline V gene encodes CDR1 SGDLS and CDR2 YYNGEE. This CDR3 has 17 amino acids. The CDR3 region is CASSATSGRAPTDTQYF. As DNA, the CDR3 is TGTGCCAGCAGCGCTACTAGCGGGAGGGCCCCCACAGATACGCAGTATTTT.

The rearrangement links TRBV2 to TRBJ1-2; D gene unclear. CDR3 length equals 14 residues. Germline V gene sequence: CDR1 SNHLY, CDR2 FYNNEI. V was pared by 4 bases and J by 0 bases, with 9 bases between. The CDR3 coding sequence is TGTGCCAGCAGTGGGACTTATACTAACTATGGCTACACCTTC. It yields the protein CASSGTYTNYGYTF.

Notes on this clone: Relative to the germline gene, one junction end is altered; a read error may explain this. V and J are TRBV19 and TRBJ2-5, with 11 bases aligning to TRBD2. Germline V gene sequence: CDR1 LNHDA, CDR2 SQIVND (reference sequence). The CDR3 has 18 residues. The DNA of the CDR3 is TGTGCCAGCAGTAGAAGAACTAGCGGGAGCGTGTACCAAGAGACCCAGTACTTC. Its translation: CASSRRTSGSVYQETQYF.

The CDR3 loop is CASSPMTGAGELFF. The CDR3 DNA sequence: TGTGCCAGCAGCCCTATGACAGGGGCCGGGGAGCTGTTTTTT. The rearrangement uses TRBV5-6 and TRBJ2-2; 8 bases agree with TRBD1. The CDR3 is made up of 14 amino acids. V trimming: 4 bases; J trimming: 6 bases; junction bases outside the gene matches: 5. Germline V gene sequence: CDR1 SGHDT, CDR2 YYEEEE.

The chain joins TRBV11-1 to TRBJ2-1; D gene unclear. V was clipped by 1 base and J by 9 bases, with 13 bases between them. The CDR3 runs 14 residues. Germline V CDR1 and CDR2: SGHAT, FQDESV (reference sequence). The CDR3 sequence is CASSLESLPGEQFF. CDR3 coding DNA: TGTGCCAGCAGCTTAGAATCCTTACCGGGTGAGCAGTTCTTC.

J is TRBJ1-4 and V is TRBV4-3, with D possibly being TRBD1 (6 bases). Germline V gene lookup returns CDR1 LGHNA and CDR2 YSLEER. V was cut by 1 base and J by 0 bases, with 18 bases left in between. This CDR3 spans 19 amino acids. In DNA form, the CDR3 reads TGCGCCAGCAGCCAAGGGACACAGGGTAGAGTACCAACTAATGAAAAACTGTTTTTT. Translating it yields CASSQGTQGRVPTNEKLFF.

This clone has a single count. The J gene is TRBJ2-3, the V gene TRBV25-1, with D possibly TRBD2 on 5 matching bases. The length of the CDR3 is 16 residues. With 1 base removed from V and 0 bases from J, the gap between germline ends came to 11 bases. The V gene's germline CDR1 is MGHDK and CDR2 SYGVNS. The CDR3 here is CASSELGSDSTDTQYF. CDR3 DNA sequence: TGTGCCAGCAGTGAATTAGGGAGTGATAGCACAGATACGCAGTATTTT.

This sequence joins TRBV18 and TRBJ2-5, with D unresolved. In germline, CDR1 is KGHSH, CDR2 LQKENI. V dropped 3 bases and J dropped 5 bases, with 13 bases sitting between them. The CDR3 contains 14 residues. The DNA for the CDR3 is TGTGCCAGCTCACCCTACGGCCCGGAGGAGACCCAGTACTTC. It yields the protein CASSPYGPEETQYF.

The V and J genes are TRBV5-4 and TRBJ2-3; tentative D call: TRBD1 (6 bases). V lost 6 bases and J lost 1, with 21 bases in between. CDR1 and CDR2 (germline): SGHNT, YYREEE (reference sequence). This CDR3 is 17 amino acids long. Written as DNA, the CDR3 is TGTGCCAGCATCCCGGGACAAGCGCATGATCGCACAGATACGCAGTATTTT. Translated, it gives CASIPGQAHDRTDTQYF.

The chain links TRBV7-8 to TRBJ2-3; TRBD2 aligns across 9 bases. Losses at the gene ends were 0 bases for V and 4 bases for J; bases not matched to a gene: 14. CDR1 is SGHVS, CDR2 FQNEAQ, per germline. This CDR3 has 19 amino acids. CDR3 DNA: TGTGCCAGCAGCTTAGCCCCTGTCGTCGCGGGAGGGGGGGCAGATACGCAGTATTTT. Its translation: CASSLAPVVAGGGADTQYF.

The CDR3 DNA sequence: TGTGCCAGCAGCTTATCGTCCCGGGGGGGCACAGATACGCAGTATTTT. The encoded protein is CASSLSSRGGTDTQYF. The gene calls are TRBV7-8 and TRBJ2-3, with 7 bases lining up with TRBD2. V lost 2 bases, J lost 1 base, and 6 bases stayed unmatched. Germline CDR1 and CDR2: SGHVS and FQNEAQ. This CDR3 spans 16 amino acids.

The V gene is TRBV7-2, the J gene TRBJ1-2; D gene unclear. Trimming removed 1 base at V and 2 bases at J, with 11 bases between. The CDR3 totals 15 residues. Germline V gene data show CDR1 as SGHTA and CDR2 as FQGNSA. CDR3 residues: CASSLEFAGNYGYTF. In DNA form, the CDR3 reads TGTGCCAGCAGCTTAGAATTCGCAGGCAACTATGGCTACACCTTC.

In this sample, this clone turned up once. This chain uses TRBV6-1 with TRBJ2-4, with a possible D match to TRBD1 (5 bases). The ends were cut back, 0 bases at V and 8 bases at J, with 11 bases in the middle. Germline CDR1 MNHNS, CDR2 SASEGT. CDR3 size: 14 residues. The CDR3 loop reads CASSEAGRADIQYF. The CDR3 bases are TGTGCCAGCAGTGAAGCGGGCAGGGCGGACATTCAGTACTTC.

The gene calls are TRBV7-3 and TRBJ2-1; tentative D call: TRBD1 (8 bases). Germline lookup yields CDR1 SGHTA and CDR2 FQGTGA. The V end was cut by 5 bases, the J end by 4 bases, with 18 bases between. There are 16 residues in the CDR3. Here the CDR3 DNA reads TGTGCCAGCAGCCCGCAGGGGGCGGGGGTATACAATGAGCAGTTCTTC. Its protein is CASSPQGAGVYNEQFF.

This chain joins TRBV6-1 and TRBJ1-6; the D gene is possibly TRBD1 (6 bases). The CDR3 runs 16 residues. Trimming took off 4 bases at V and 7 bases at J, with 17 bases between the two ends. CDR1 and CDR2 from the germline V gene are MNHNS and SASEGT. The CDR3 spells CASSARTGFVNSPLHF. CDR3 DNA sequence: TGTGCCAGCAGTGCCAGAACAGGGTTTGTGAATTCACCCCTCCACTTT.